This T cell receptor (beta chain) was retrieved from a study of blood T cell repertoires in COVID-19 (dated by TCRdb to about 2020). Study-level background: Collaborator samples came from the United States, Italy and Spain and covered acute and convalescent phases of COVID-19. The prospective study material was composed of cDNA or gDNA derived from T cells, B-cell-depleted T cells, or PBMCs. Subjects who had been exposed to COVID-19, were actively infected with it, or had recovered from it provided the deeply sampled blood TCRbeta repertoires that made up the dataset. The repertoires were released in a freely available public database meant as a resource for research on the immune response to SARS-CoV-2. Samples came from the ongoing ImmuneRACE study (first 160 participants) plus 1,254 subjects from 6 global collaborators. Nearly every sample came with metadata listing a de-identified subject ID, COVID-19 status, age in years and sex. HLA class I and class II types, where available, came from metadata supplied by the sample provider rather than from assay-based typing.

The immunoSEQ Assay, a bias-controlled multiplex PCR, was used to amplify TCRbeta CDR3 regions from genomic DNA. As for how the authors treated the data: Nucleated cell counts per sample were estimated from amplification of reference gene primers within the assay. To quantify the absolute abundance of each unique TCRbeta CDR3 rearrangement, sequence reads were collapsed and filtered. For each sample, productive Simpson clonality was calculated as the square root of Simpson's diversity index across productive rearrangements. Entries here come from immuneACCESS through TCRdb and include only in-frame sequences with V and J called. Some clones fail to appear in such tables; in the studies checked, an unresolved V gene covers under half of the shortfall, and the cause of the remainder is unknown. The V and J calls and clone size come from that table; D and trimming were worked out from the DNA. Recorded for this sample are more than 90,000 clones; 85% of them occurred a single time. Roughly 1.4% of the sample lies in the top ten.

Each collaborating institution followed its own protocols to collect whole blood in K2EDTA tubes. Collaborator samples were shipped for TCRbeta analysis as frozen whole blood, isolated PBMCs, or DNA extracted from either sample type. For this clone: The antigen this receptor binds is unknown. No base-level quality is on record; no much larger clone is a single base apart.

On the study overall, not on this receptor specifically: The amount of clinical and demographic metadata varied by source and participant and was provided uncurated.

This sequence originates from a man aged 35 to 55 with acute or convalescent COVID-19. The source material was peripheral blood.

The CDR3 loop reads CASSSGTGGNYGYTF. The DNA sequence is TGTGCCAGCTCCAGCGGGACAGGGGGGAACTATGGCTACACCTTC. In this chain, TRBV19 is recombined with TRBJ1-2, and 11 junction bases match TRBD1. V ends up 9 bases short and J 2 bases short, with an unmatched junction base count of 8. The CDR3 runs 15 amino acids, cysteine and phenylalanine included. Only the CDR3 region is kept as DNA, spanning 45 bases read in frame from base 1. According to the germline V gene (reference sequence), CDR1 reads LNHDA and CDR2 reads SQIVND.